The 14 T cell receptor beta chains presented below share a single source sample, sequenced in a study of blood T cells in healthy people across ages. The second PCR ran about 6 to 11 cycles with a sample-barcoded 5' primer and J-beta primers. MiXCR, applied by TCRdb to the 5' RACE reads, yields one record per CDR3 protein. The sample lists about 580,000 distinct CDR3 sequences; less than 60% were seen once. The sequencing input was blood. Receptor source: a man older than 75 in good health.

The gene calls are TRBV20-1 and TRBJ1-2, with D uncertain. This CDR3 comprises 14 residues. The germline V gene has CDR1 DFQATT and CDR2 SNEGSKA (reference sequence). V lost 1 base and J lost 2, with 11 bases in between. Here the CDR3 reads CSARVEGTNYGYTF. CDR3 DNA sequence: TGCAGTGCTAGAGTGGAGGGTACCAACTATGGCTACACCTTC.

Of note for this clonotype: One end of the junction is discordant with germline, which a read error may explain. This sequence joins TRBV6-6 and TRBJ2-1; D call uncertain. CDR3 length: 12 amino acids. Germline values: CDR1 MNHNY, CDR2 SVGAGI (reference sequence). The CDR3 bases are TGTGCCAGCAGCCCCGAGTGGGGTGAGCATTTCTTC. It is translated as CASSPEWGEHFF.

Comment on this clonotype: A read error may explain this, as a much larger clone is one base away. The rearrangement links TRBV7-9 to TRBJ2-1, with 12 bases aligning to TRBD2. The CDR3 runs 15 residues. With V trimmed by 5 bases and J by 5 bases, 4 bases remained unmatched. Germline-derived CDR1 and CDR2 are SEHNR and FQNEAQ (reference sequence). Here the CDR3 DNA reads TGTGCCAGCAGCCGGACTAGCGGGGCCCACAATGAGCAGTTCTTC. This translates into CASSRTSGAHNEQFF. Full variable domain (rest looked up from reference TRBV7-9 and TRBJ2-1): DTGVSQNPRHKITKRGQNVTFRCDPISEHNRLYWYRQTLGQGPEFLTYFQNEAQLEKSRLLSDRFSAERPKGSFSTLEIQRTEQGDSAMYLCASSRTSGAHNEQFFGPGTRLTVL.

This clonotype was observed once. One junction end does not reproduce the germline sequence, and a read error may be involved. The CDR3 is CASSVGLINNGQFF. CDR3 nucleotide sequence: TGTGCCAGCAGCGTCGGACTCATCAACAATGGGCAGTTCTTC. This rearrangement joins TRBV9 to TRBJ2-1, with D possibly TRBD2 on 5 matching bases. Germline V CDR1 and CDR2: SGDLS, YYNGEE. The CDR3 runs to 14 residues.

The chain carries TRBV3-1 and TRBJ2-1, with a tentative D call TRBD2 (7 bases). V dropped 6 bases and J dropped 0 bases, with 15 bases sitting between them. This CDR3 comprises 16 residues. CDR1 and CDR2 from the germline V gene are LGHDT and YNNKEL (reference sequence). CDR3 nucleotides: TGTGCCAGCAGTACCGGGGGGACAAGCTCCTACAATGAGCAGTTCTTC. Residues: CASSTGGTSSYNEQFF.

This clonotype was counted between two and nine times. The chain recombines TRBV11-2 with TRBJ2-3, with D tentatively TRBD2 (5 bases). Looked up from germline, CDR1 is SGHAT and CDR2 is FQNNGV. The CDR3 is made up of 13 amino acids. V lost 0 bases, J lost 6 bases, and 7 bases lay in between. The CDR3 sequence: CASSLDRDDTQYF. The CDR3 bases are TGTGCCAGCAGCTTAGATCGGGATGATACGCAGTATTTT.

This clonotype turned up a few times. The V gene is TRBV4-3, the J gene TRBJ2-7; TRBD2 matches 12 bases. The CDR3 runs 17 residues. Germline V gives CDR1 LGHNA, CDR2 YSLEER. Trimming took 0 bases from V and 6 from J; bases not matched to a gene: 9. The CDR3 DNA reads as TGCGCCAGCAGCCAAGATTTGACTAGCGGGAGACCTAGCGAGCAGTACTTC. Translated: CASSQDLTSGRPSEQYF.

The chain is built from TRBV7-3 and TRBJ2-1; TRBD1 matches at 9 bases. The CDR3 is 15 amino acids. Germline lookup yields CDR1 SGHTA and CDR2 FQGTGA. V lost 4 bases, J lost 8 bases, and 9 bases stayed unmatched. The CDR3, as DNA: TGTGCCAGCAGCTCACAGGGGGCGAGAGGGGATGAGCAGTTCTTC. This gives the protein CASSSQGARGDEQFF.

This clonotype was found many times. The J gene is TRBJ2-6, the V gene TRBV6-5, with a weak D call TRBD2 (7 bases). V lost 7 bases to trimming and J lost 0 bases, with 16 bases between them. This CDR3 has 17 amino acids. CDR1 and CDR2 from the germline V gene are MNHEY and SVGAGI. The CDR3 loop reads CASTQRGASSGANVLTF. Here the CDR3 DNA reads TGTGCCAGCACTCAACGGGGGGCCAGCTCTGGGGCCAACGTCCTGACTTTC.

This CDR3 is CSARGPGGSYEQYF. CDR3 in DNA: TGCAGTGCTAGAGGGCCAGGGGGCTCCTACGAGCAGTACTTC. The rearrangement uses TRBV20-1 and TRBJ2-7, with 7 bases identical to TRBD1. CDR1 and CDR2 from the germline V gene are DFQATT and SNEGSKA (reference sequence). This CDR3 region has 14 residues. V lost 1 base to trimming and J lost 0 bases; unmatched junction nucleotides: 3.

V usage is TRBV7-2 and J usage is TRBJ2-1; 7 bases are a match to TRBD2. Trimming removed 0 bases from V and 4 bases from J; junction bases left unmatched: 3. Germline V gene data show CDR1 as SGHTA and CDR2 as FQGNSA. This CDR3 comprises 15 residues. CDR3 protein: CASSLAASGYNEQFF. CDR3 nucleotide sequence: TGTGCCAGCAGCTTAGCGGCTAGCGGTTACAATGAGCAGTTCTTC. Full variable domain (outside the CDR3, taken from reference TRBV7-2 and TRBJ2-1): GAGVSQSPSNKVTEKGKDVELRCDPISGHTALYWYRQSLGQGLEFLIYFQGNSAPDKSGLPSDRFSAERTGGSVSTLTIQRTQQEDSAVYLCASSLAASGYNEQFFGPGTRLTVL.

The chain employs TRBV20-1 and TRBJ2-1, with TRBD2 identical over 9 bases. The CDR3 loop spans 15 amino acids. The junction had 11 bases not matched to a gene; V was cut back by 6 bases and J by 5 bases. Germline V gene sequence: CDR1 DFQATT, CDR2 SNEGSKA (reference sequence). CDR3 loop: CSALWPAGGHNEQFF. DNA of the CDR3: TGCAGTGCCCTCTGGCCAGCGGGAGGCCACAATGAGCAGTTCTTC.

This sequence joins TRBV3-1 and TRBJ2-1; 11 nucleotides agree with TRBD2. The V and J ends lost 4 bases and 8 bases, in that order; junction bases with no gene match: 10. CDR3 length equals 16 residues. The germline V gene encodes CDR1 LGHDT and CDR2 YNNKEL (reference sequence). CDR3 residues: CASSRTGLAVPDEQFF. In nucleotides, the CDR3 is TGTGCCAGCAGCCGGACGGGACTAGCGGTTCCCGATGAGCAGTTCTTC.

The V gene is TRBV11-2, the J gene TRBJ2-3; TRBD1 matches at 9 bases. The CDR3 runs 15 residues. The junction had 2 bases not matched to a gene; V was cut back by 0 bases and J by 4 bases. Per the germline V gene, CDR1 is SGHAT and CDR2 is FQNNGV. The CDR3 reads CASSLETGGADTQYF. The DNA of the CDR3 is TGTGCCAGCAGCTTAGAAACAGGGGGCGCAGATACGCAGTATTTT.